This is a list of T cell receptor beta chains from one sample in a study of blood T cell repertoires in COVID-19. Using immunoSEQ multiplex PCR, the repertoire was profiled, and TCRdb retains in-frame clones only, with some absent. Here the sample spans 150,000 to 200,000 clones, roughly 87% being singletons. What was sequenced was PBMCs or T cells enriched from blood (not recorded which). The source is a human donor with acute COVID-19. The donor label of this sample is uncertain. Both conserved end residues are part of each CDR3. The order of the fields is CDR3 DNA, CDR3 protein, D gene, clone size, J gene, V gene. A D gene is named only where the DNA matches it firmly. Clone size is not always given. Where it is, it says once, few, many or a class for expanded clones.

cdr3_nt: TGTGCCAGCTCACCACCGGGGGCGGGGGCGTCTGAAGCTTTCTTT
cdr3_aa: CASSPPGAGASEAFF
d_call: NA
clone_size: NA
j_call: TRBJ1-1
v_call: TRBV18

cdr3_nt: TGTGCCAGCAGCTTAGGCGGGGGTGGCCAAGAGACCCAGTACTTC
cdr3_aa: CASSLGGGGQETQYF
d_call: TRBD2
clone_size: NA
j_call: TRBJ2-5
v_call: TRBV7-3

cdr3_nt: TGTGCCAGCAGCTTAGGGAGACTGGCTGTCTCCTACGAGCAGTACTTC
cdr3_aa: CASSLGRLAVSYEQYF
d_call: NA
clone_size: once
j_call: TRBJ2-7
v_call: TRBV7-8

cdr3_nt: TGTGCCAGCAGCCAACCACAGGGCCTGAACACTGAAGCTTTCTTT
cdr3_aa: CASSQPQGLNTEAFF
d_call: NA
clone_size: few
j_call: TRBJ1-1
v_call: TRBV3-1/TRBV3-2

cdr3_nt: TGTGCCAGCAGCCTGGACAGGGGGACCGGGGAGCTGTTTTTT
cdr3_aa: CASSLDRGTGELFF
d_call: TRBD1
clone_size: NA
j_call: TRBJ2-2
v_call: TRBV6-5

cdr3_nt: TGTGCCAGTAGAGACAGGTACACTGAAGCTTTCTTT
cdr3_aa: CASRDRYTEAFF
d_call: NA
clone_size: once
j_call: TRBJ1-1
v_call: TRBV19

cdr3_nt: TGTGCCAGCAGCCCAAGAACATATGGCTACACCTTC
cdr3_aa: CASSPRTYGYTF
d_call: NA
clone_size: NA
j_call: TRBJ1-2
v_call: TRBV5-8

cdr3_nt: TGTGCCAGCAGTTTGAAAGCAGGGAACACTGAAGCTTTCTTT
cdr3_aa: CASSLKAGNTEAFF
d_call: NA
clone_size: NA
j_call: TRBJ1-1
v_call: TRBV27

cdr3_nt: TGTGCCATCAGTCCCACAGGGGGGCCTGGCTACACCTTC
cdr3_aa: CAISPTGGPGYTF
d_call: TRBD1
clone_size: NA
j_call: TRBJ1-2
v_call: TRBV10-3

cdr3_nt: TGTGCCAGCAGCCCGGGGGACAGGGGTCGGGGCTACACCTTC
cdr3_aa: CASSPGDRGRGYTF
d_call: TRBD1
clone_size: NA
j_call: TRBJ1-2
v_call: TRBV5-4

cdr3_nt: TGTGCCAGTAGTATATCGGCGGATTACAATGAGCAGTTCTTC
cdr3_aa: CASSISADYNEQFF
d_call: NA
clone_size: NA
j_call: TRBJ2-1
v_call: TRBV19

cdr3_nt: TGTGCCAGCAGGGTCACAAAGAACACTGAAGCTTTCTTT
cdr3_aa: CASRVTKNTEAFF
d_call: NA
clone_size: NA
j_call: TRBJ1-1
v_call: TRBV27

cdr3_nt: TGTGCCAGCAGCTTAGCAGGGGCTTATTCACCCCTCCACTTT
cdr3_aa: CASSLAGAYSPLHF
d_call: NA
clone_size: NA
j_call: TRBJ1-6
v_call: TRBV7-9

cdr3_nt: TGCAGTGCTAGTGAGCGGGGTCAAGAGACCCAGTACTTC
cdr3_aa: CSASERGQETQYF
d_call: TRBD2
clone_size: NA
j_call: TRBJ2-5
v_call: TRBV20-1